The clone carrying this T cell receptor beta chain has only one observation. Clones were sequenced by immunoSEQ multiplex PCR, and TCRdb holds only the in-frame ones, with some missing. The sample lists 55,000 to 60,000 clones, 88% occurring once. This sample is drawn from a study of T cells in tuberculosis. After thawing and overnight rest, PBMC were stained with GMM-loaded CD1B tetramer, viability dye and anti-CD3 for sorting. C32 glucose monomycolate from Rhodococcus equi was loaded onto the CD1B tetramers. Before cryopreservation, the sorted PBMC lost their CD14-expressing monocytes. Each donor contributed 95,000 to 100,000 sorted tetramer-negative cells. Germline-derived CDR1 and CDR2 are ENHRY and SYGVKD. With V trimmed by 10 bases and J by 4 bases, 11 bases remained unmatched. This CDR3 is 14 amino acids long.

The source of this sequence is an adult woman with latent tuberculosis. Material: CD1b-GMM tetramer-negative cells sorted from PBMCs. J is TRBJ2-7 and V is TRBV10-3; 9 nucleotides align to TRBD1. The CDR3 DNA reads TGTGCCACTGGTGGGACAGGGTCCCCATACGAGCAGTACTTC. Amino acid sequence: CATGGTGSPYEQYF.